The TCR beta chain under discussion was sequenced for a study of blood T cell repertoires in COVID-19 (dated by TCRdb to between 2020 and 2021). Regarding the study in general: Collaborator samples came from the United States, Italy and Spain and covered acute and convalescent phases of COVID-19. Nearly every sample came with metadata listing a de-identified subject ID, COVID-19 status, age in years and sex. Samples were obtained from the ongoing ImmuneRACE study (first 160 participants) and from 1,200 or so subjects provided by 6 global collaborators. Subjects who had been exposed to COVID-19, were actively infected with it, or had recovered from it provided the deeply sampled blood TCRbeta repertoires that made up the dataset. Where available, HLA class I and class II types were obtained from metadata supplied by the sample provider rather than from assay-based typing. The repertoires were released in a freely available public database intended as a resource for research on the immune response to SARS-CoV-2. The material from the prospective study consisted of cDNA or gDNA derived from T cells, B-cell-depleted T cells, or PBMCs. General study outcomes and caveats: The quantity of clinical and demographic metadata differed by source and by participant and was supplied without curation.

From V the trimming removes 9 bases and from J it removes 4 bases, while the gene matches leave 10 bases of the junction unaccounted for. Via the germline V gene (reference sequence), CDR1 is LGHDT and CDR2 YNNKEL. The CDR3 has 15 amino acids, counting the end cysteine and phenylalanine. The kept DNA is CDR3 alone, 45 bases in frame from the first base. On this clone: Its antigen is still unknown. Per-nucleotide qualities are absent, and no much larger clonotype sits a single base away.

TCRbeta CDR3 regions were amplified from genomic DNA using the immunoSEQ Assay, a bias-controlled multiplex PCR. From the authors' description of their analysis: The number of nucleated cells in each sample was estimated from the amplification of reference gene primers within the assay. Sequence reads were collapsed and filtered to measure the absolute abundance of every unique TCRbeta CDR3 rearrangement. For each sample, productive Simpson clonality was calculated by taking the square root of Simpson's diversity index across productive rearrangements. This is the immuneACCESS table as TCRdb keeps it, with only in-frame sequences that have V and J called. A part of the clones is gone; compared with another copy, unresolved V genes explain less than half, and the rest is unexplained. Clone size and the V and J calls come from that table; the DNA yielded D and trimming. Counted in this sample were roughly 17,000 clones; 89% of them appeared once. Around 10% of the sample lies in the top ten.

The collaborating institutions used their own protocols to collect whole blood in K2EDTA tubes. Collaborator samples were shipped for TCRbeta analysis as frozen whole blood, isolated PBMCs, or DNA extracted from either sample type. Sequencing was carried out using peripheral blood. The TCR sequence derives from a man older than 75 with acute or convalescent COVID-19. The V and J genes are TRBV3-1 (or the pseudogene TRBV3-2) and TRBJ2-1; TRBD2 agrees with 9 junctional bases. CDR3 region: CASGGSGSIYNEQFF. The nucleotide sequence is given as TGTGCCAGTGGGGGTAGCGGGAGTATTTACAATGAGCAGTTCTTC.